These T cell receptor beta chains were read from a single sample in a study of cytomegalovirus exposure and HLA in healthy donors. The assay was immunoSEQ multiplex PCR, and TCRdb's table has in-frame clones only and misses some. The data show approximately 58,000 clones, 85% to 95% seen once. Sequencing was done on a sample of PBMCs. The receptors derive from a man between 18 and 35 years old in good health and CMV-seronegative. The CDR3 runs from the conserved cysteine through the conserved F or W. Fields, in order: D gene, V gene, clone size, J gene, CDR3 DNA, CDR3 protein. A D gene is named only where the DNA matches it firmly. Where a row states a size, it is once, few, many or the class of an expanded clone; other rows omit it.

TRBD1,TRBV30,NA,TRBJ1-1,TGTGCCTGGAGCGCCGGGACAGGGACTGAAGCTTTCTTT,CAWSAGTGTEAFF
TRBD1,TRBV5-6,NA,TRBJ1-5,TGTGCCAGCAGCCTTGGGACAGGGCTTAATCAGCCCCAGCATTTT,CASSLGTGLNQPQHF
TRBD1,TRBV7-3,NA,TRBJ1-1,TGTGCCAGCAGCCCGGACAGGGACACTGAAGCTTTCTTT,CASSPDRDTEAFF
TRBD1,TRBV6-1,NA,TRBJ1-4,TGTGCCAGCAGTGTCCGGGACAGGGCCTTTGAAAAACTGTTTTTT,CASSVRDRAFEKLFF
TRBD1,TRBV27,NA,TRBJ2-7,TGTGCCAGCAGTTTATACCGGACAGGGGTTGACGAGCAGTACTTC,CASSLYRTGVDEQYF
NA,TRBV18,NA,TRBJ1-1,TGTGCCAGCTCACCAAAGGACGGAGCGGCCCCGCTGGTGAACACTGAAGCTTTCTTT,CASSPKDGAAPLVNTEAFF
TRBD1,TRBV2,NA,TRBJ1-1,TGTGCCAGCAGCTTGGACAGGGAATTGAAGACTGAAGCTTTCTTT,CASSLDRELKTEAFF
NA,TRBV5-5,few,TRBJ1-1,TGTGCCAGCAGCCAACTACAGGGTAGGGACACTGAAGCTTTCTTT,CASSQLQGRDTEAFF
NA,TRBV10-2,NA,TRBJ2-2,TGCGCCAGCAGTGAATCAGGGATGGGCGGGGAGCTGTTTTTT,CASSESGMGGELFF
NA,TRBV18,NA,TRBJ1-2,TGTGCCAGCTCACCAAAGCGGGACACCGGCGGCTACACCTTC,CASSPKRDTGGYTF
TRBD2,TRBV27,NA,TRBJ2-1,TGTGCCAGCAGTTTGGGCGGGAGGGCCTACAATGAGCAGTTCTTC,CASSLGGRAYNEQFF
TRBD2,TRBV10-3,NA,TRBJ2-7,TGTGCCAACGCCGCTAGCGGCTACGAGCAGTACTTC,CANAASGYEQYF
NA,TRBV7-8,NA,TRBJ1-2,TGTGCCAGCAGCTATAGCGCGAGGGTTGGCTACACCTTC,CASSYSARVGYTF
NA,TRBV28,once,TRBJ2-7,TGTGCCAGCAGATCCCCCACCGGGTACGAGCAGTACTTC,CASRSPTGYEQYF
NA,TRBV23-1,NA,TRBJ1-2,TGCGCCAGCAGTCCCGGACAGATAACTTTAGCTAACTATGGCTACACCTTC,CASSPGQITLANYGYTF
TRBD2,TRBV7-2,NA,TRBJ2-3,TGTGCCAGCAGCTTGGGACTAGCGGGGGAGAAATGGCATACGCAGTATTTT,CASSLGLAGEKWHTQYF
TRBD1,TRBV28,NA,TRBJ2-7,TGTGCCAGCAGCCATAACACAGGGGGCTTTGACGAGCAGTACTTC,CASSHNTGGFDEQYF
NA,TRBV14,NA,TRBJ1-1,TGTGCCAGCAGCCAAGGGTCCAGGGGGAACACTGAAGCTTTCTTT,CASSQGSRGNTEAFF
NA,TRBV4-3,once,TRBJ2-1,TGCGCCAGCAGCCAAGATAGACTCATACTGGGTGAGCAGTTCTTC,CASSQDRLILGEQFF
TRBD1,TRBV6-5,NA,TRBJ1-2,TGTGCCAGCGGACAGGGGGGAAGCTACACCTTC,CASGQGGSYTF
NA,TRBV29-1,NA,TRBJ1-1,TGCAGCGTTGACTACGGGTCGAACACTGAAGCTTTCTTT,CSVDYGSNTEAFF
TRBD1,TRBV6-1,NA,TRBJ2-5,TGTGCCAGCAGGAGGACCGGGACAGAAGAGACCCAGTACTTC,CASRRTGTEETQYF
NA,TRBV28,NA,TRBJ2-4,TGTGCCAGCGGGCGCAAGTCTTTAGCCAAAAACATTCAGTACTTC,CASGRKSLAKNIQYF
NA,TRBV28,NA,TRBJ2-1,TGTGCCAGCAGTTTGCGGCGCGCTGAGCAGTTCTTC,CASSLRRAEQFF
NA,TRBV4-3,NA,TRBJ1-3,TGCGCCAGCAGCCAGCTCAGTACCAACTCTGGAAACACCATATATTTT,CASSQLSTNSGNTIYF
NA,TRBV27,NA,TRBJ2-7,TGTGCCAGCAGTTCGAGACTAGGAGAGGAGCAGTACTTC,CASSSRLGEEQYF
TRBD1,TRBV5-1,NA,TRBJ2-1,TGCGCCAGCGGCCGGGACAGGCAAGACAATGAGCAGTTCTTC,CASGRDRQDNEQFF
TRBD1,TRBV19,NA,TRBJ1-4,TGTGCCAGTAGGTCCCGGGACAGGGTGTTTTTT,CASRSRDRVFF
NA,TRBV13,once,TRBJ1-1,TGTGCCAGCAGCTTAGATCCGGGTCCGAACACTGAAGCTTTCTTT,CASSLDPGPNTEAFF
NA,TRBV5-5,NA,TRBJ2-1,TGTGCCAGCAGCCCAGTTACGGGGGGCTCTTACAATGAGCAGTTCTTC,CASSPVTGGSYNEQFF
NA,TRBV28,NA,TRBJ2-7,TGTGCCAGCAGTTTGAATCCGGGACAAAGCTCCTACGAGCAGTACTTC,CASSLNPGQSSYEQYF